One sample yielded the 26 T cell receptor beta chains listed below, sequenced in a study of monozygotic twins with inflammatory bowel disease. TCRdb reprocessed the 5' RACE reads, with one entry per CDR3 protein and no DNA. The sample features a few hundred thousand distinct CDR3 sequences, with approximately 5.9% in its top ten. The specimen sequenced was blood. These receptors all come from a human donor with ulcerative colitis or Crohn's disease, or a healthy co-twin of an affected twin (not recorded which).

The chain uses TRBV20-1 and TRBJ2-2; TCRdb's D call of TRBD2 is untestable without DNA. The germline gives CDR1 DFQATT, CDR2 SNEGSKA (reference sequence). The CDR3 loop spans 16 amino acids. CDR3: CSASGLAGVGAGELFF.

The chain uses TRBV29-1 and TRBJ2-7; TCRdb lists TRBD1, though no DNA is available to test this call. Germline V gene lookup returns CDR1 SQVTM and CDR2 ANQGSEA. The CDR3 covers 13 residues. The CDR3 reads CSVEVGGNGGQYF.

The rearrangement links TRBV14 to TRBJ2-7. This CDR3 has 14 amino acids. Germline loops: CDR1 SGHDN, CDR2 FVKESK. The CDR3 is CASSRGRIVYEQYF.

The chain uses TRBV5-6 and TRBJ2-3; there is no DNA to check the TCRdb D call of TRBD1. Germline V gene lookup returns CDR1 SGHDT and CDR2 YYEEEE. This CDR3 has 14 amino acids. Here the CDR3 reads CASSLATGKDTQYF.

The chain is built from TRBV6-6 and TRBJ2-7. Germline V gene lookup returns CDR1 MNHNY and CDR2 SVGAGI (reference sequence). The length of the CDR3 is 14 residues. The CDR3 loop reads CASSYTANSYEQYF.

CDR3 loop: CSASFGISGLTSYEQYF. The chain recombines TRBV20-1 with TRBJ2-7; TCRdb calls TRBD2, which cannot be checked without DNA. The CDR3 consists of 17 residues. CDR1 DFQATT and CDR2 SNEGSKA come from the germline V gene (reference sequence).

The chain links TRBV6-2 or TRBV6-3 to TRBJ2-2; the TCRdb call, TRBD2, lacks DNA for checking. In germline, CDR1 is MNHEY, CDR2 SVGEGT. The CDR3 loop spans 14 amino acids. This CDR3 is CASSSSGDYGELFF.

J is TRBJ2-1 and V is TRBV5-1; TCRdb outputs TRBD1, but without DNA this stays unchecked. The germline V gene has CDR1 SGHRS and CDR2 YFSETQ. The CDR3 has 14 residues. CDR3 amino acids: CASSLGPPRDVQFF.

The chain employs TRBV10-3 and TRBJ2-5. CDR1 and CDR2 (germline): ENHRY, SYGVKD. The CDR3 is made up of 13 amino acids. This CDR3 reads CAISESNPVTQYF.

This sequence joins TRBV12-3 or TRBV12-4 and TRBJ2-6. The CDR3 has 16 amino acids. The CDR3 sequence is CASSSLGSSGANVLTF.

The J gene is TRBJ2-2, the V gene TRBV15. This CDR3 contains 15 residues. Germline CDR1 LNHNV, CDR2 YYDKDF (reference sequence). Here the CDR3 reads CATSSVPANTGELFF. Full variable domain (outside the CDR3, taken from reference TRBV15 and TRBJ2-2): DAMVIQNPRYQVTQFGKPVTLSCSQTLNHNVMYWYQQKSSQAPKLLFHYYDKDFNNEADTPDNFQSRRPNTSFCFLDIRSPGLGDTAMYLCATSSVPANTGELFFGEGSRLTVL.

This rearrangement joins TRBV20-1 to TRBJ2-1. This CDR3 comprises 15 residues. CDR1 and CDR2 from the germline V gene are DFQATT and SNEGSKA (reference sequence). CDR3 loop: CSAREFGSSYNEQFF.

The chain employs TRBV5-6 and TRBJ1-6; TCRdb gives TRBD1 as the D gene, but with no DNA this cannot be confirmed. The length of the CDR3 is 13 residues. Germline V gene sequence: CDR1 SGHDT, CDR2 YYEEEE. The CDR3 sequence is CASSTGTPRDLHF. The full variable domain, rest sourced from reference TRBV5-6 and TRBJ1-6, is DAGVTQSPTHLIKTRGQQVTLRCSPKSGHDTVSWYQQALGQGPQFIFQYYEEEERQRGNFPDRFSGHQFPNYSSELNVNALLLGDSALYLCASSTGTPRDLHFGNGTRLTVT.

CDR3: CASSLTSFATNEKLFF. The J gene is TRBJ1-4, the V gene TRBV5-1. The CDR3 has 16 residues. Germline V lookup: CDR1 SGHRS, CDR2 YFSETQ. Together with reference TRBV5-1 and TRBJ1-4, the CDR3 gives the full variable domain: KAGVTQTPRYLIKTRGQQVTLSCSPISGHRSVSWYQQTPGQGLQFLFEYFSETQRNKGNFPGRFSGRQFSNSRSEMNVSTLELGDSALYLCASSLTSFATNEKLFFGSGTQLSVL.

The rearrangement links TRBV7-9 to TRBJ2-7; there is no DNA to check the TCRdb D call of TRBD2. This CDR3 contains 16 residues. The V gene's germline CDR1 is SEHNR and CDR2 FQNEAQ (reference sequence). Here the CDR3 reads CASSPRGLAGLHEQYF.

The chain carries TRBV20-1 and TRBJ1-6. Per the germline V gene, CDR1 is DFQATT and CDR2 is SNEGSKA (reference sequence). The CDR3 extends over 15 amino acids. CDR3 region: CSARDSSSYNSPLHF.

The chain is built from TRBV20-1 and TRBJ2-4; the TCRdb call, TRBD1, lacks DNA for checking. The CDR3 loop spans 13 amino acids. The germline gives CDR1 DFQATT, CDR2 SNEGSKA (reference sequence). CDR3: CSAPRGAKNIQYF.

V usage is TRBV20-1 and J usage is TRBJ1-5; without DNA, the TCRdb call of TRBD1 cannot be checked. Per the germline V gene, CDR1 is DFQATT and CDR2 is SNEGSKA (reference sequence). This CDR3 contains 13 residues. The CDR3 protein is CSAAGTGFQPQHF.

The genes are TRBV12-3 or TRBV12-4 and TRBJ2-7; there is no DNA to check the TCRdb D call of TRBD1. The CDR3 covers 13 residues. The CDR3 region is CATLQGGAYEQYF.

The chain employs TRBV30 and TRBJ2-1; TCRdb outputs TRBD1, but without DNA this stays unchecked. The CDR3 covers 13 residues. Germline CDR1 is GTSNPN and CDR2 is SVGIG (reference sequence). CDR3 sequence reads: CAWRGNRQSEQFF.

The rearrangement joins TRBV29-1 to TRBJ1-2. This CDR3 has 16 amino acids. Germline CDR1 and CDR2: SQVTM and ANQGSEA. CDR3 sequence: CSVETPGSLPNYGYTF.

The chain recombines TRBV12-3 or TRBV12-4 with TRBJ1-1; TCRdb returns TRBD1, unconfirmable since there is no DNA. The CDR3 sequence is 16 residues long. This CDR3 reads CASSWVGGGKNTEAFF.

This chain uses TRBV4-1 with TRBJ1-2; TCRdb reports TRBD1, a call that lacks DNA to check it against. Per germline, CDR1 MGHRA and CDR2 YSYEKL. This CDR3 is built from 16 residues. The CDR3 loop reads CASSQKPGQNLYGYTF.

J is TRBJ2-1 and V is TRBV10-3; TCRdb picks TRBD2, but there is no DNA to check that call. This CDR3 comprises 15 residues. Germline V lookup: CDR1 ENHRY, CDR2 SYGVKD. The CDR3 is CAIKPGLAVYNEQFF.

This rearrangement joins TRBV25-1 to TRBJ1-2. Germline V CDR1 and CDR2: MGHDK, SYGVNS. The CDR3 extends over 14 amino acids. This CDR3 reads CASSEQQSNYGYTF.

The chain has TRBV19 and TRBJ1-1. There are 12 residues in the CDR3. Germline CDR1 is LNHDA and CDR2 is SQIVND (reference sequence). This CDR3 is CASRGLNTEAFF.